Presented here are 21 T cell receptor beta chains from one specimen sequenced in a study of cytomegalovirus exposure and HLA in healthy donors. Researchers ran the PCR with 60 Vbeta and 13 Jbeta primers. Only in-frame clones appear in the TCRdb table, and some are missing; sequencing was by immunoSEQ multiplex PCR. Of about 110,000 clones listed, over 65% are singletons. Source material: PBMCs. The receptor source for this set is a woman aged 25-40 years in good health and CMV-seropositive.

The rearrangement links TRBV19 to TRBJ2-7, with TRBD1 as a possible D gene (6 bases). The CDR3 contains 13 residues. The V end lost 4 bases, the J end lost 7 bases, and 14 bases lay between the germline ends. The germline CDR1 and CDR2 sequences are LNHDA and SQIVND (reference sequence). CDR3 sequence reads: CASSKRQVGEQYF. The CDR3, as DNA: TGTGCCAGTAGTAAAAGACAGGTGGGAGAGCAGTACTTC.

This chain connects TRBV19 to TRBJ2-1; 13 bases are a match to TRBD2. Germline CDR1 reads LNHDA; CDR2 reads SQIVND (reference sequence). The CDR3 spans 15 residues. The J segment lost 12 bases and the V segment lost 4 bases, leaving 9 bases of the junction unmatched. CDR3 region: CASSKLAGGGMGQFF. In nucleotides, the CDR3 is TGTGCCAGTAGTAAACTAGCGGGAGGGGGTATGGGGCAGTTCTTC.

The V gene is TRBV6-4, the J gene TRBJ2-2; TRBD2 aligns across 10 bases. The CDR3 consists of 15 residues. CDR1 is MRHNA, CDR2 SNTAGT, per germline. Losses at the gene ends were 0 bases for V and 6 bases for J; bases not matched to a gene: 1. The CDR3 loop is CASSDSAGGPGELFF. CDR3 DNA sequence: TGTGCCAGCAGTGACTCAGCGGGGGGGCCCGGGGAGCTGTTTTTT.

The genes are TRBV10-3 and TRBJ2-6, with 10 bases fitting TRBD1. The V gene's germline CDR1 is ENHRY and CDR2 SYGVKD. This CDR3 has 20 amino acids. V lost 1 base to trimming and J lost 0 bases; unmatched junction nucleotides: 9. The CDR3 sequence: CAISEWTGGRLSSGANVLTF. CDR3 nucleotides: TGTGCCATCAGTGAGTGGACAGGGGGTAGGCTTTCCTCTGGGGCCAACGTCCTGACTTTC.

The V call is TRBV11-3, the J call TRBJ2-5; D unclear. Trimming removed 1 base at V and 5 bases at J, with 11 bases between. CDR3 length: 14 amino acids. Germline V CDR1 and CDR2: SGHNT, YENEEA. CDR3 protein: CASSLVFESETQYF. Here the CDR3 DNA reads TGTGCCAGCAGCTTAGTATTCGAGTCCGAGACCCAGTACTTC. The full variable domain, with the rest looked up from reference TRBV11-3 and TRBJ2-5, is EAGVVQSPRYKIIEKKQPVAFWCNPISGHNTLYWYLQNLGQGPELLIRYENEEAVDDSQLPKDRFSAERLKGVDSTLKIQPAELGDSAVYLCASSLVFESETQYFGPGTRLLVL.

The chain links TRBV30 to TRBJ1-4; D remains ambiguous. In germline, CDR1 is GTSNPN, CDR2 SVGIG (reference sequence). This CDR3 has 13 amino acids. Deletions cut 4 bases from V and 4 bases from J, with 10 bases between. CDR3 DNA: TGTGCCTGGAATGGCCAGTTTAATGAAAAACTGTTTTTT. Protein product: CAWNGQFNEKLFF.

The chain couples TRBV5-1 to TRBJ2-2; a weak D match, TRBD1 (6 bases). Germline values: CDR1 SGHRS, CDR2 YFSETQ. CDR3 length: 12 residues. Deletions cut 6 bases from V and 7 bases from J, with 10 bases between. This CDR3 is CASNRENGELFF. CDR3 in DNA: TGCGCCAGCAACAGGGAGAACGGGGAGCTGTTTTTT.

J is TRBJ2-3 and V is TRBV30, with TRBD2 identical over 11 bases. Germline V gene lookup returns CDR1 GTSNPN and CDR2 SVGIG (reference sequence). The trim removed 0 bases at V and 4 bases at J, leaving 3 bases unmatched. The CDR3 length is 15 residues. CDR3 sequence reads: CAWSVLLAGADTQYF. For the CDR3, the DNA is TGTGCCTGGAGTGTTTTACTAGCGGGAGCAGATACGCAGTATTTT.

This clone has only one observation. The genes are TRBV14 and TRBJ2-3, with D unclear. Per germline, CDR1 SGHDN and CDR2 FVKESK. There are 12 residues in the CDR3. Deletions cut 4 bases from V and 4 bases from J, with 6 bases between. This CDR3 reads CASSPTADTQYF. For the CDR3, the DNA is TGTGCCAGCAGCCCAACGGCAGATACGCAGTATTTT.

The V call is TRBV19, the J call TRBJ1-2; TRBD1 agrees at 7 bases. Germline V CDR1 and CDR2: LNHDA, SQIVND (reference sequence). Trimming cost V 6 bases and J 7 bases; bases outside gene matches: 17. The CDR3 length is 16 residues. The CDR3 bases are TGTGCCAGTAGGCCGGGACAGCTTTATTTATCGGTTGGCTACACCTTC. This sequence encodes CASRPGQLYLSVGYTF.

This clone was counted only a few times. The chain combines TRBV2 with TRBJ2-1, with D perhaps matching TRBD2 (6 bases). Germline CDR1 and CDR2: SNHLY and FYNNEI. V was cut by 7 bases and J by 9 bases, with 13 bases left in between. The CDR3 runs to 12 residues. The chain's CDR3 is CASNLQGGEQFF. In DNA, the CDR3 is TGTGCCAGCAACCTCCAGGGAGGTGAGCAGTTCTTC.

This chain joins TRBV2 and TRBJ1-5; D uncertain. This CDR3 comprises 13 residues. The V end was cut by 5 bases, the J end by 9 bases, with 14 bases between. The germline gives CDR1 SNHLY, CDR2 FYNNEI. The CDR3 nucleotides are TGTGCCAGCAGTACGGGGTCGGTGGGGCCCCAGCATTTT. Translated: CASSTGSVGPQHF.

The chain recombines TRBV30 with TRBJ2-5; 11 bases are a match to TRBD1. The CDR3 spans 14 residues. Germline V gene data show CDR1 as GTSNPN and CDR2 as SVGIG (reference sequence). The trim removed 4 bases at V and 5 bases at J, leaving 6 bases unmatched. The CDR3 DNA reads as TGTGCCTGGAACCGGGACAGGGGGGTGGAGACCCAGTACTTC. Translation gives CAWNRDRGVETQYF.

This clone was observed a handful of times. The chain employs TRBV5-1 and TRBJ1-5, with 8 bases aligning to TRBD1. Looked up from germline, CDR1 is SGHRS and CDR2 is YFSETQ. The CDR3 has 16 residues. V dropped 3 bases and J dropped 3; count of bases not matched to a gene: 8. The CDR3 DNA reads TGCGCCAGCAGCTCGGGGACAGGAGGTTTCAATCAGCCCCAGCATTTT. The encoded protein is CASSSGTGGFNQPQHF. The complete variable domain, with remaining parts taken from reference TRBV5-1 and TRBJ1-5, reads KAGVTQTPRYLIKTRGQQVTLSCSPISGHRSVSWYQQTPGQGLQFLFEYFSETQRNKGNFPGRFSGRQFSNSRSEMNVSTLELGDSALYLCASSSGTGGFNQPQHFGDGTRLSIL.

The V and J genes are TRBV2 and TRBJ2-7, with 9 bases identical to TRBD1. Germline V CDR1 and CDR2: SNHLY, FYNNEI. J was trimmed by 7 bases and V by 7 bases; bases with no gene match: 11. The CDR3 spans 14 residues. CDR3 residues: CASTLGGQGREQYF. CDR3 coding DNA: TGTGCCAGCACCCTAGGGGGACAGGGACGGGAGCAGTACTTC.

This clone occurred a few times. This chain joins TRBV6-6 and TRBJ1-3, with 7 positions matching TRBD1. The ends lost 4 bases at V and 2 bases at J; junction bases unmatched: 2. Germline CDR1 and CDR2: MNHNY and SVGAGI (reference sequence). CDR3 length equals 14 residues. The CDR3 nucleotides are TGTGCCAGCAGTTCAGACAGGGCTGGAAACACCATATATTTT. Translating gives CASSSDRAGNTIYF.

V gene TRBV21-1 combines with J gene TRBJ2-7; the table gives TRBD2 as D, unverified against the DNA. TRBV21-1 is termed a pseudogene. This CDR3 is 13 amino acids long. CDR3 residues: CASSKADGVEQYF. The CDR3 bases are TGTGCCAGCAGCAAAGCGGACGGGGTCGAGCAGTACTTC.

In DNA, the CDR3 is TGTGCCAGCATTCTGAACACCGGGGAGCTGTTTTTT. Its protein product is CASILNTGELFF. The rearrangement links TRBV11-3 to TRBJ2-2; no reliable D call. The CDR3 loop spans 12 amino acids. Trimming removed 7 bases from V and 1 base from J, with 4 bases in between. CDR1 and CDR2 from the germline V gene are SGHNT and YENEEA.

V and J are TRBV5-6 and TRBJ2-3, with 7 bases fitting TRBD2. The CDR3 spans 13 residues. The germline V gene encodes CDR1 SGHDT and CDR2 YYEEEE. V lost 1 base and J lost 9; bases outside the gene matches: 5. CDR3 sequence: CASSLWLAVTQYF. The CDR3, as DNA: TGTGCCAGCAGCTTGTGGCTAGCGGTGACGCAGTATTTT. Variable domain in full (rest from reference TRBV5-6 and TRBJ2-3): DAGVTQSPTHLIKTRGQQVTLRCSPKSGHDTVSWYQQALGQGPQFIFQYYEEEERQRGNFPDRFSGHQFPNYSSELNVNALLLGDSALYLCASSLWLAVTQYFGPGTRLTVL.

The chain recombines TRBV19 with TRBJ2-2; 8 bases fit TRBD2. The germline V gene has CDR1 LNHDA and CDR2 SQIVND (reference sequence). CDR3 size: 15 residues. Germline trimming cut 7 bases from V and 3 bases from J; bases unmatched to any gene: 7. CDR3 nucleotide sequence: TGTGCCAGTAACAACGAGCGGGAGTACACCGGGGAGCTGTTTTTT. Translated, it gives CASNNEREYTGELFF.

As to this clone: This sample includes further DNA sequences coding for the same CDR3. The CDR3 loop is CASSFTYEQYF. The CDR3 DNA reads as TGTGCCAGCAGCTTTACCTACGAGCAGTACTTC. The gene calls are TRBV7-9 and TRBJ2-7, with D hard to call. V shed 3 bases and J shed 2 bases, with 2 bases lying between them. This CDR3 is built from 11 residues. Germline CDR1 is SEHNR and CDR2 is FQNEAQ (reference sequence).